Detailed here is one T cell receptor (beta chain). The target antigen is unknown. Produced via immunoSEQ multiplex PCR; TCRdb's table is partial and in-frame only. The table shows more than 55,000 clones, with about 88% occurring only once. The length of the CDR3 is 16 residues. Trimming took off 1 base at V and 6 bases at J, with 19 bases between the two ends. Germline V gives CDR1 SGHNT, CDR2 YENEEA. Systemic immunosuppression or a history of autoimmune disease excluded patients. The sample originates from a study of OX40 agonist ivuxolimab in advanced cancers. Study information: 30% to 40% of patients had received prior checkpoint inhibitor therapy.

Findings and caveats of the study: Dosing at 0.1 to 3.0 mg/kg was accompanied by clonal expansion of CD4+ and CD8+ blood T cells by week 6.

This clonotype was obtained from an adult with an advanced solid tumor such as melanoma, head and neck, liver or kidney cancer. The V and J genes are TRBV11-3 and TRBJ2-7, with D perhaps given as TRBD1 or TRBD2 (6 bases each). The sample here was CD4+ or CD8+ T cells sorted from blood, taken in a trial of the OX40 agonist ivuxolimab. This chain's CDR3 is CASSLGHGGLSGEQYF. The CDR3 DNA is TGTGCCAGCAGCTTAGGTCATGGGGGGCTCTCCGGCGAGCAGTACTTC.